One and the same sample provided the 5 T cell receptor beta chains below, sequenced in a study of blood T cell repertoires in COVID-19 (dated by TCRdb to the early 2020s). The library was obtained by the immunoSEQ multiplex PCR assay. TCRdb re-hosts the immuneACCESS table, in-frame sequences only. Its copies lack some clones; in the studies checked, an unresolved V gene accounts for under half of them, and the cause for the rest is not known. The sample profile shows 80,000 to 100,000 clones; approximately 89% of them were found once. The ten largest clones add up to just under 20% of the sample. The sample comprised peripheral blood. These receptors were obtained from a human donor in a cohort sampled during active COVID-19.

This chain joins TRBV5-1 and TRBJ1-4; perhaps TRBD1 as D (5 bases). CDR1 and CDR2 (germline): SGHRS, YFSETQ. V lost 4 bases and J lost 4, with 11 bases in between. This CDR3 comprises 14 residues. CDR3 amino acids: CASSRDSFNEKLFF. The CDR3 region has the DNA TGCGCCAGCAGCAGAGACAGTTTTAATGAAAAACTGTTTTTT.

Only a few counts were recorded for this clone. This chain connects TRBV12-3 or TRBV12-4 to TRBJ2-7; 9 bases agree with TRBD2. This CDR3 comprises 13 residues. V lost 6 bases and J lost 2; bases outside the gene matches: 2. The CDR3 DNA reads as TGTGCCAGCAGGACTAGCGGTACCTACGAGCAGTACTTC. It translates to CASRTSGTYEQYF.

The chain couples TRBV11-2 to TRBJ2-7, with a possible D match to TRBD2 (5 bases). The length of the CDR3 is 14 residues. V was shortened by 7 bases and J by 2 bases, with 15 bases between the two germline ends. Germline CDR1 and CDR2: SGHAT and FQNNGV. The CDR3 protein is CASTPLGVTYEQYF. The CDR3 DNA reads as TGTGCCAGCACCCCTCTCGGGGTGACCTACGAGCAGTACTTC.

This chain connects TRBV9 to TRBJ2-7, with D possibly TRBD1 on 6 matching bases. The germline CDR1 and CDR2 sequences are SGDLS and YYNGEE. V lost 0 bases and J lost 7, with 20 bases in between. The CDR3 runs 16 residues. As DNA, the CDR3 is TGTGCCAGCAGCGTAGGAGTGAACAGGGCCTTGGTAGAGCAGTACTTC. This translates into CASSVGVNRALVEQYF.

This clone was seen just once. The rearrangement joins TRBV5-1 to TRBJ2-1, with 13 bases that match TRBD2. Germline CDR1 SGHRS, CDR2 YFSETQ. V lost 5 bases and J lost 5; bases outside the gene matches: 19. The CDR3 length is 20 residues. The CDR3 here is CASSRSPPGLAGLLDNEQFF. The CDR3 DNA reads TGCGCCAGCAGTCGGAGTCCTCCGGGACTAGCGGGGCTATTAGACAATGAGCAGTTCTTC.